The clone carrying this T cell receptor beta chain showed up many times. Its antigen remains unidentified. One end of the junction does not line up with germline, which may come from a read error. This entry belongs to a study of regulatory T cells in long-lasting Graves disease. The CDR3 runs 11 residues. The germline CDR1 and CDR2 sequences are SNHLY and FYNNEI. Study-level results: TCR diversity in persistent Graves' patients was below that of newly diagnosed ones. TRBV28, TRBJ1-2 and TRBJ2-5 were favored in persistent disease.

The time point is: newly diagnosed GD, antithyroid drugs for less than 3 months. With RNA extracted from PBMCs as input, the TCR library was made. Libraries of TCR beta came from iRepertoire HTBI primers plus Arm-PCR of CDR3 regions. In TCRdb, the multiplex PCR reads were re-called with MiXCR into one record per CDR3 protein. Of approximately 480,000 distinct CDR3 sequences listed, roughly 17% are singletons. The same data also contributed to another study, on T cells in Graves' hyperthyroidism and ophthalmopathy.

This specimen consisted of peripheral blood mononuclear cells (PBMCs), obtained at new diagnosis, from a patient treated with antithyroid drugs. The clonotype comes from a middle-aged man with Graves disease. This sequence joins TRBV2 and TRBJ2-4, with 9 bases aligning to TRBD2. CDR3 in DNA: TGTGCCAGCAGTTTCGGACTAGCGACGAACTTC. As protein: CASSFGLATNF.